This T cell receptor beta chain derives from a study of Graves' ophthalmopathy and Graves' hyperthyroidism. Points from the study as a whole: A majority of expanded thyroid clonotypes exceeding 0.001 frequency were likewise present in blood. The model's prediction of ophthalmopathy progression had approximately 68% sensitivity and 72% to 80% specificity.

Trimming took off 4 bases at V and 7 bases at J, with 8 bases between the two ends. This CDR3 comprises 11 residues. Germline V lookup: CDR1 SGHTA, CDR2 FQGNSA. Other autoimmune diseases, uncontrolled infections, pregnancy or lactation led to the exclusion of patients. This clonotype occurred many times. Its antigen is not known. Amplification of the TCR beta CDR3 regions used RNA transcripts (as template). The first-round RT-PCR employed HTBI primers together with the Qiagen OneStep RT-PCR kit. A multiplex PCR was then performed as the second round. TCRdb re-called the multiplex PCR reads through MiXCR, storing one row per CDR3 protein. This sample has around 1.1 million distinct CDR3 sequences, with about two fifths found just once.

This chain links TRBV7-2 with TRBJ2-7, with no clear D. This clonotype was obtained from an adult man with Graves' hyperthyroidism. Sequenced: peripheral blood or thyroid tissue (not recorded which). The CDR3 region is CASSWKSEQYF. The CDR3 coding sequence is TGTGCCAGCAGCTGGAAATCGGAGCAGTACTTC.